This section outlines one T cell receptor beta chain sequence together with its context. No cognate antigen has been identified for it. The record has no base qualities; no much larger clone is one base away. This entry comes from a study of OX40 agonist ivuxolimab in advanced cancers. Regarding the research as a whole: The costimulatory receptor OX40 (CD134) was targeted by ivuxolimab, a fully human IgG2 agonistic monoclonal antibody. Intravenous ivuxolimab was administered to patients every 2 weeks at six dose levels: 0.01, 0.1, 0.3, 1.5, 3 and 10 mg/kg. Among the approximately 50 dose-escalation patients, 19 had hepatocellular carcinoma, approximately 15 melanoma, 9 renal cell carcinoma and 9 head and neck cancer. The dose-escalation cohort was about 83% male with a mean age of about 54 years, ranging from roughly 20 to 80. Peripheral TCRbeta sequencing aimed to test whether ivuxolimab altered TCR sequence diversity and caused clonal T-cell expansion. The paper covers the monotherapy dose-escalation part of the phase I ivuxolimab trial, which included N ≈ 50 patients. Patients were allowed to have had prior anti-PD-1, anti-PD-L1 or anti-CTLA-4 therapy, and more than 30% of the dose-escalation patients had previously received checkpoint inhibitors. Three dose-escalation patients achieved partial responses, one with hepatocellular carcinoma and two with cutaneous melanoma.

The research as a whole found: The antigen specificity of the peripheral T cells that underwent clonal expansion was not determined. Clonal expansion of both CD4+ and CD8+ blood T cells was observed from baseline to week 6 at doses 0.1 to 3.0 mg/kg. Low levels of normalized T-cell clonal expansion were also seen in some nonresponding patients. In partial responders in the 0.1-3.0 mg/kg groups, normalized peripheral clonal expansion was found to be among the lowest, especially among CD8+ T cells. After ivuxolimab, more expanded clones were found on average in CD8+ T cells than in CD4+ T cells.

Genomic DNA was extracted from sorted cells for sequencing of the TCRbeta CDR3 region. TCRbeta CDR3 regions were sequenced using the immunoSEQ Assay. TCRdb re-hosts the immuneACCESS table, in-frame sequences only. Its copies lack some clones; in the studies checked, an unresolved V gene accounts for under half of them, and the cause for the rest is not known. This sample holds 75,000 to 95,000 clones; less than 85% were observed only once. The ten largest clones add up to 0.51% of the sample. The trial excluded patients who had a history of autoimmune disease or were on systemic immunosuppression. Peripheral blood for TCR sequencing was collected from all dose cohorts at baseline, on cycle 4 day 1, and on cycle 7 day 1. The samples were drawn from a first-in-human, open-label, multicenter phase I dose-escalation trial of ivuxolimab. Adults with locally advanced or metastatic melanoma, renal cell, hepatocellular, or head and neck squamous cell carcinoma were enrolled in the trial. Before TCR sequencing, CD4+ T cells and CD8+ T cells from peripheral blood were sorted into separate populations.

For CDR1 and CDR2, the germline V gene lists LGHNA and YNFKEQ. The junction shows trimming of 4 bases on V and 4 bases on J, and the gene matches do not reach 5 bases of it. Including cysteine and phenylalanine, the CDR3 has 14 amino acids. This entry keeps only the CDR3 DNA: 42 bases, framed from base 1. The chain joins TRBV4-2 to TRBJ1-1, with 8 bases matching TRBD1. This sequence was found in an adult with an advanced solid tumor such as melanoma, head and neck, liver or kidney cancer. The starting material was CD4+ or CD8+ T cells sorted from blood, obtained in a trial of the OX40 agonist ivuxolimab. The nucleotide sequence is TGTGCCAGCAGCCTAGACAGGGGAGGCACTGAAGCTTTCTTT. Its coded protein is CASSLDRGGTEAFF.